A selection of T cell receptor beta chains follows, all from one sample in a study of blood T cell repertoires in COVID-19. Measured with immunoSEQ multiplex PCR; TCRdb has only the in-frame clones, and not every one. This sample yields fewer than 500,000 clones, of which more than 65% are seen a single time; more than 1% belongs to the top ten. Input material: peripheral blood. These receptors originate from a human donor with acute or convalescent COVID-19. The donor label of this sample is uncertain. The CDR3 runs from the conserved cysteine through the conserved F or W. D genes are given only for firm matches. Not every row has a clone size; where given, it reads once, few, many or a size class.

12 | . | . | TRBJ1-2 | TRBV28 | CASSSRVYGYTF | TGTGCCAGCAGTTCCCGGGTCTATGGCTACACCTTC
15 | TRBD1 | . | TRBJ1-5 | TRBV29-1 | CSVQIGTADDQPQHF | TGCAGCGTCCAAATTGGGACAGCCGACGATCAGCCCCAGCATTTT
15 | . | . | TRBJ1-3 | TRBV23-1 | CASSPRRSSGNTIYF | TGCGCCAGCAGTCCCCGGCGGAGCTCTGGAAACACCATATATTTT
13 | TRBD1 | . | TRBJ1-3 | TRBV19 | CASARGPGNTIYF | TGTGCCAGTGCCAGGGGGCCTGGAAACACCATATATTTT
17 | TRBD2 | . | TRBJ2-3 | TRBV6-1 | CASSAAGLAVSTDTQYF | TGTGCCAGCAGTGCTGCTGGACTAGCAGTTAGCACAGATACGCAGTATTTT
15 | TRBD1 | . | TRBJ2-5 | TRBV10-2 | CASTWTGGSQETQYF | TGCGCCAGCACCTGGACAGGCGGCTCCCAAGAGACCCAGTACTTC
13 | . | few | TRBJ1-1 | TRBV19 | CASSIGRGTEAFF | TGTGCCAGTAGTATTGGTAGGGGTACTGAAGCTTTCTTT
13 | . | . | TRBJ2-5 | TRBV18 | CASSPGQQETQYF | TGTGCCAGCTCCCCAGGACAGCAAGAGACCCAGTACTTC
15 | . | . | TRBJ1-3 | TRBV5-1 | CASSLGTGIGNTIYF | TGCGCCAGCAGCTTAGGAACAGGGATTGGAAACACCATATATTTT
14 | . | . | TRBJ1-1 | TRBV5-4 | CASSLPEGGTEAFF | TGTGCCAGCAGCTTGCCCGAGGGAGGCACTGAAGCTTTCTTT
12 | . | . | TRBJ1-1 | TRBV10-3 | CAISARSDEAFF | TGTGCCATCAGTGCGAGGTCGGATGAAGCTTTCTTT
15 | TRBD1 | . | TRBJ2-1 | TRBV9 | CASSSTGSSYNEQFF | TGTGCCAGCAGCTCGACAGGGAGCTCCTACAATGAGCAGTTCTTC
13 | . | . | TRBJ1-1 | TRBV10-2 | CATRVTTNTEAFF | TGCGCCACCCGAGTGACAACGAACACTGAAGCTTTCTTT
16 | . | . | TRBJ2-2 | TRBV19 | CASSTSTGTYTGELFF | TGTGCCAGTAGTACTTCGACAGGTACCTACACCGGGGAGCTGTTTTTT
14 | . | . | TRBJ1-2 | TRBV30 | CAGRRTADSYGYTF | TGTGCCGGACGGCGGACAGCCGATTCCTATGGCTACACCTTC
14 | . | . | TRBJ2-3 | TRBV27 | CASTEDRSTDTQYF | TGTGCCAGCACCGAGGACAGAAGCACAGATACGCAGTATTTT
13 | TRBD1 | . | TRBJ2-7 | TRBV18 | CASSIGQAYEQYF | TGTGCCAGCTCTATCGGACAGGCCTACGAGCAGTACTTC
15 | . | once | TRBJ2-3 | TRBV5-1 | CASSLSLASTDTQYF | TGCGCCAGCAGCTTGTCCCTAGCGAGCACAGATACGCAGTATTTT
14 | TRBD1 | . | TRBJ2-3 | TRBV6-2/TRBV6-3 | CASSPGQGRDTQYF | TGTGCCAGCAGCCCGGGACAGGGAAGAGATACGCAGTATTTT
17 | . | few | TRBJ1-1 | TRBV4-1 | CASSHLYRRYMNTEAFF | TGCGCCAGCAGCCACCTATACAGGAGATACATGAACACTGAAGCTTTCTTT
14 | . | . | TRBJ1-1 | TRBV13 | CASSPPAGGTEAFF | TGTGCCAGCAGCCCACCGGCGGGAGGCACTGAAGCTTTCTTT
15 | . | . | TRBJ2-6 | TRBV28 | CASSNAIWGANVLTF | TGTGCCAGCAGCAACGCGATTTGGGGGGCCAACGTCCTGACTTTC
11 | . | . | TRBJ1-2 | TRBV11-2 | CASSPGFGYTF | TGTGCCAGCAGCCCAGGGTTCGGCTACACCTTC
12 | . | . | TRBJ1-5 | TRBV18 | CASSPTDQPQHF | TGTGCCAGCTCGCCCACGGATCAGCCCCAGCATTTT
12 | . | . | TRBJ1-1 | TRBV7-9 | CALGTVNTEAFF | TGTGCCCTTGGCACCGTGAACACTGAAGCTTTCTTT
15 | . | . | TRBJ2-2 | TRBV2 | CASSDIGANTGELFF | TGTGCCAGCAGTGATATCGGAGCGAACACCGGGGAGCTGTTTTTT
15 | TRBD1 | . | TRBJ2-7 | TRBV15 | CATSRDRTGNYEQYF | TGTGCCACCAGCAGAGATAGGACAGGAAACTACGAGCAGTACTTC
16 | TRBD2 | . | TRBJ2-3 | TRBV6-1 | CASSALAGGLTDTQYF | TGTGCCAGCAGTGCACTAGCGGGGGGCCTCACAGATACGCAGTATTTT
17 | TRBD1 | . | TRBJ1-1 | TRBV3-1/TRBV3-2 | CASSQDVRGRVYTEAFF | TGTGCCAGCAGCCAAGATGTGAGGGGGCGCGTTTACACTGAAGCTTTCTTT
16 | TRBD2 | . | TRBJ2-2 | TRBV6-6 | CATSPGLAMYTGELFF | TGTGCCACCTCACCGGGACTAGCGATGTACACCGGGGAGCTGTTTTTT
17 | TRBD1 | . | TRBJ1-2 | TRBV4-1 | CASSQDLPGGRGYGYTF | TGCGCCAGCAGCCAAGACCTGCCAGGGGGAAGAGGGTATGGCTACACCTTC
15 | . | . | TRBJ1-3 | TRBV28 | CASSYQGNSGNTIYF | TGTGCCAGCAGTTACCAGGGGAACTCTGGAAACACCATATATTTT
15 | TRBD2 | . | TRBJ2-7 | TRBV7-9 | CASPGGSGSGYEQYF | TGTGCCAGCCCCGGGGGTAGCGGGAGTGGGTACGAGCAGTACTTC
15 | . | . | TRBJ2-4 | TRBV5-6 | CASRMLGVGENIQYF | TGTGCCAGCAGAATGCTAGGGGTCGGCGAAAACATTCAGTACTTC
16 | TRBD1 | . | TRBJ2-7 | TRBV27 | CASSFSGTGVSYEQYF | TGTGCCAGCAGTTTCTCCGGGACAGGCGTCTCCTACGAGCAGTACTTC
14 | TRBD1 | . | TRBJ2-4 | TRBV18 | CASSERQGRYIQYF | TGTGCCAGCTCAGAACGACAGGGCCGGTACATTCAGTACTTC
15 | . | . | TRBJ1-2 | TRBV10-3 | CAISDRVFASYGYTF | TGTGCCATCAGTGACAGGGTCTTTGCCTCCTATGGCTACACCTTC
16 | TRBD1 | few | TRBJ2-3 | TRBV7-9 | CASSKDRGPSTDTQYF | TGTGCCAGCAGCAAGGACAGGGGCCCTAGCACAGATACGCAGTATTTT
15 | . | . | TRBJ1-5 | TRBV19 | CASSIVWDTNQPQHF | TGTGCCAGTAGTATTGTTTGGGACACAAATCAGCCCCAGCATTTT
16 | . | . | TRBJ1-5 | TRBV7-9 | CASNLGTGDSNQPQHF | TGTGCCAGCAACCTGGGGACGGGAGATAGCAATCAGCCCCAGCATTTT